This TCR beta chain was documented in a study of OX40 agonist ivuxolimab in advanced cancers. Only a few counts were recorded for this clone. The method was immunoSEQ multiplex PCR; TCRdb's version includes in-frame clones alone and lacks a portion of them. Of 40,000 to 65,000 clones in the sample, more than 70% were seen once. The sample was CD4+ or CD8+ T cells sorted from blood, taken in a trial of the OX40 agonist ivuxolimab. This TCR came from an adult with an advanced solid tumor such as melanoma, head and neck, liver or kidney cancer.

The CDR3 bases are TGCGCCAGCAGCCAAGACCGAGGGGAACAAGGGCAGCCCCAGCATTTT. Amino acid sequence: CASSQDRGEQGQPQHF. The V gene is TRBV4-1, the J gene TRBJ1-5; D is possibly TRBD1 (5 bases). Germline lookup yields CDR1 MGHRA and CDR2 YSYEKL. The V gene lost 0 bases and the J gene lost 7 bases, with 16 bases spanning the gap. This CDR3 region has 16 residues.